This note documents a single T cell receptor (beta chain) sequence. It has no known antigen specificity. The data were obtained in a study of monozygotic twins with inflammatory bowel disease (dated by TCRdb to between 2018 and 2021). About the full investigation: The full study comprised 28 monozygotic twin pairs: nine German pairs (four IBD-concordant, five IBD-discordant) and 19 IBD-discordant Danish pairs. Disease-associated traits were sought mainly through comparisons between IBD patients and their genetically identical healthy co-twins within discordant pairs. Each individual had, on average, about 151 000 unique TCRalpha sequences and 181 000 unique TCRbeta sequences available for analysis. Broader findings and caveats from the paper: Fewer clonotypes were shared with other individuals by IBD patients than by healthy twins, most markedly in patients showing signs of disease activity. Different T cell subtypes could not be distinguished in the analysis. No difference in repertoire similarity was observed between concordant and discordant twins, possibly owing to limited statistical power. IBD patients had lower TCRbeta repertoire diversity, measured by the inverse Simpson index, than their healthy co-twins. No single strong signal or clonotype linked to IBD turned up in the results, so the idea that one exists was not supported. Background noise and inter-individual variability may have been introduced into the repertoires by the differing immunosuppressive treatments among patients.

Libraries were made using 5' RACE. Preparation of each TCR library used approximately 3,700 ng of total RNA. For each sample, cDNA synthesis with SMARTScribe reverse transcriptase was split into eight separate reactions. During cDNA synthesis, unique molecular identifiers containing a 6-nucleotide sample barcode were introduced by template switching. TCRalpha and TCRbeta cDNA was amplified in two nested PCRs of roughly 16 and 10 cycles, and bead purification was carried out after each PCR. Before amplification, cDNA was treated with uracil DNA-glycosylase and purified using the QIAquick PCR purification kit. The second PCR was the step at which Illumina TruSeq-compatible adapters and sample-specific barcodes were added. Library quality and concentration were assessed using TapeStation and Qubit, and approximately 5 ng of each library was pooled. Sequencing of the pooled libraries was done on an Illumina HiSeq2500 single-index Rapid Run using custom sequencing primers and 2 x 100 bp reads. From the authors' description of their analysis: UMI-based consensus assembly with MiGEC version 1.2.6 was used to correct PCR and sequencing errors. MiXCR version 2.1.1 handled V(D)J alignment, clonotype assembly and CDR3 extraction. To normalise gene usage, clonotype sharing and MAIT/NKT TCR abundance, the top 1000, 10 000 and 20 000 clonotypes in each sample were analysed. After downsampling to 27 000 UMIs, diversity was calculated as the inverse Simpson index using the vegan R package. Paired Mann-Whitney U tests on discordant twin pairs were used, with Benjamini-Hochberg multiple-testing correction. TCRdb reprocessed the sequencing reads and holds a single record per CDR3 protein sequence, with no DNA. V and J calls and clone size were set by TCRdb, not the authors. The sample's own table lists 400,000 or so distinct CDR3 sequences. Of the sample, around 2.4% falls within the top ten clones.

From its cysteine to its phenylalanine, the CDR3 spans 15 amino acids. DNA is not recorded here. CDR1 and CDR2, per the germline V gene, are SGHTA and FQGNSA. From each donor, an approximately 2.3 ml peripheral blood sample was drawn into PAXgene tubes and stored at -80 degrees C. Without any T cell sorting, total RNA was extracted from whole blood using the PAXgene blood miRNA kit on an automated QIAcube. Peripheral blood from monozygotic twin pairs who were concordant or discordant for inflammatory bowel disease underwent deep TCRalpha and TCRbeta repertoire profiling using unique molecular barcoding. Smoking habits were recorded for all twin pairs, and each individual was classified as a current, former or never smoker.

In this chain, TRBV7-2 is recombined with TRBJ2-5; TCRdb calls TRBD2, which cannot be checked without DNA. Sequencing was done on a sample of blood. The receptor was derived from a human donor with ulcerative colitis or Crohn's disease, or a healthy co-twin of an affected twin (not recorded which). The CDR3 reads as follows: CASSGRGLAEETQYF.